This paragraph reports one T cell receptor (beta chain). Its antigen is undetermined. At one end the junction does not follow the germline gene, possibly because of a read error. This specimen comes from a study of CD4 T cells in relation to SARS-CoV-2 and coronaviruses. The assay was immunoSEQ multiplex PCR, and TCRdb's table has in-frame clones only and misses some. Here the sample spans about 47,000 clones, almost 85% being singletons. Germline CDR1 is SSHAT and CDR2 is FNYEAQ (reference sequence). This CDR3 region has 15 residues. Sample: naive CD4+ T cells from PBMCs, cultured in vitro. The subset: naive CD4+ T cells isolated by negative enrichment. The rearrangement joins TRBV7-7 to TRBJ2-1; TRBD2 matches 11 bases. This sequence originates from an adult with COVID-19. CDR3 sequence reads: CASSLVAGGYNEQFF. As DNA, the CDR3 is TGTGCTAGCAGCTTAGTAGCGGGAGGGTACAATGAGCAGTTCTTC.